This entry is about one TCR beta chain. Clones were sequenced by immunoSEQ multiplex PCR, and TCRdb holds only the in-frame ones, with some missing. The data contain 200,000 to 250,000 clones, 89% of them singletons. This sample is part of a study of blood T cell repertoires in COVID-19. As for the study in general: COVID-19 samples from acute and convalescent phases originated in the United States, Italy and Spain.

The germline V gene encodes CDR1 MNHEY and CDR2 SMNVEV (reference sequence). The ends lost 4 bases at V and 4 bases at J; junction bases unmatched: 1. The CDR3 contains 13 residues. This TCR derives from a woman aged 40 to 55 with acute or convalescent COVID-19. The chain is built from TRBV27 and TRBJ2-3; 8 bases agree with TRBD1. Sequenced: peripheral blood. CDR3 residues: CASSSQGADTQYF. The CDR3 DNA is TGTGCCAGCAGTTCACAGGGGGCAGATACGCAGTATTTT.